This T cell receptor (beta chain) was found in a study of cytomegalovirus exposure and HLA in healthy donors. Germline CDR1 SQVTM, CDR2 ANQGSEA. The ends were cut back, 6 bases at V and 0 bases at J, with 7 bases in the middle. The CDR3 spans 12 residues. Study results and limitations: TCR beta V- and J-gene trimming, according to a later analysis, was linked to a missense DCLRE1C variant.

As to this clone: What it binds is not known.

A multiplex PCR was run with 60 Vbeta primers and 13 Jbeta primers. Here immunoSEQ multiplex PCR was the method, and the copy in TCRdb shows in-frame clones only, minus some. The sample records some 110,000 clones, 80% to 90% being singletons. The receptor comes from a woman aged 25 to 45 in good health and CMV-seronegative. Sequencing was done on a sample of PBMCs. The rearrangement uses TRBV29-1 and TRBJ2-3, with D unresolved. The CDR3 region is CSVTYSTDTQYF. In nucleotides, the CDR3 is TGCAGCGTAACCTACAGCACAGATACGCAGTATTTT.